These 19 T cell receptor beta chains share one sample of origin, sequenced in a study of cytomegalovirus exposure and HLA in healthy donors. The primer mix had 60 Vbeta and 13 Jbeta primers. TCRdb's table, derived via immunoSEQ multiplex PCR, lists solely in-frame clones and lacks some. Among 150,000 to 200,000 clones listed, around 83% were seen once. Material for sequencing was PBMCs. The receptor source for this set is a man aged 50 or older in good health and CMV-seropositive.

CDR3 protein: CASSLALRNEQFF. Here the CDR3 DNA reads TGTGCCAGCAGCTTAGCCCTACGGAATGAGCAGTTCTTC. The chain carries TRBV7-2 and TRBJ2-1; no clear D. Germline V gene sequence: CDR1 SGHTA, CDR2 FQGNSA. The V end was cut by 0 bases, the J end by 7 bases, with 7 bases between. The CDR3 loop spans 13 amino acids. The full variable domain, completed using reference TRBV7-2 and TRBJ2-1, is GAGVSQSPSNKVTEKGKDVELRCDPISGHTALYWYRQSLGQGLEFLIYFQGNSAPDKSGLPSDRFSAERTGGSVSTLTIQRTQQEDSAVYLCASSLALRNEQFFGPGTRLTVL.

V and J are TRBV6-5 and TRBJ1-5; TRBD1 is a possible D gene (6 bases). The length of the CDR3 is 14 residues. Germline V gene data show CDR1 as MNHEY and CDR2 as SVGAGI. The V gene lost 6 bases and the J gene lost 3 bases, with 12 bases spanning the gap. CDR3 sequence: CASRPDSLNQPQHF. CDR3 bases: TGTGCCAGCAGACCGGACAGCCTCAATCAGCCCCAGCATTTT.

The chain carries TRBV5-6 and TRBJ1-1; a weak D match, TRBD1 (6 bases). V dropped 2 bases and J dropped 8 bases, with 22 bases sitting between them. Germline CDR1 SGHDT, CDR2 YYEEEE. CDR3 length: 16 residues. CDR3 residues: CASSFGQTGIGKEAFF. CDR3 nucleotides: TGTGCCAGCAGCTTTGGGCAGACAGGAATCGGAAAAGAAGCTTTCTTT.

CDR3 in amino acids: CASSFLTRREQFF. CDR3 sequence (DNA): TGTGCCAGCAGTTTCCTGACTAGAAGAGAGCAGTTCTTC. V gene TRBV6-5 combines with J gene TRBJ2-1, with D tentatively TRBD2 (6 bases). The CDR3 is 13 residues long. The germline CDR1 and CDR2 sequences are MNHEY and SVGAGI. Trimming stripped 4 bases from V and 10 bases from J, with 14 bases between.

The CDR3 here is CAISESGTGNTEAFF. In nucleotides, the CDR3 is TGTGCCATCAGTGAGTCAGGGACAGGGAACACTGAAGCTTTCTTT. The chain links TRBV10-3 to TRBJ1-1; TRBD1 matches 8 bases. Germline assignment: CDR1 ENHRY and CDR2 SYGVKD. Unmatched junction bases numbered 1, after V lost 0 bases and J lost 1 base. The length of the CDR3 is 15 residues.

This CDR3 is CASTRRGQGVGEKLFF. DNA for the CDR3: TGTGCCAGCACCAGGCGGGGACAGGGCGTTGGTGAAAAACTGTTTTTT. The J gene is TRBJ1-4, the V gene TRBV27; TRBD1 matches 9 bases. CDR1 is MNHEY and CDR2 is SMNVEV in the germline V gene (reference sequence). This CDR3 comprises 16 residues. V lost 7 bases and J lost 7; bases outside the gene matches: 13.

This sequence joins TRBV6-1 and TRBJ2-7; 7 bases agree with TRBD2. The CDR3 extends over 15 amino acids. Germline loops: CDR1 MNHNS, CDR2 SASEGT. J lost 6 bases, V lost 5 bases, and 13 bases had no gene match. CDR3 nucleotide sequence: TGTGCCAGCAGTACGGGGGGACCGCCGAGAGTCGAGCAGTACTTC. Amino acid sequence: CASSTGGPPRVEQYF.

The CDR3, as DNA: TGTGCCAGCAGCCCGGGAATCGCCGGGGAGCTGTTTTTT. Its translation: CASSPGIAGELFF. The V gene is TRBV11-2, the J gene TRBJ2-2, with a tentative D call TRBD2 (5 bases). V lost 5 bases to trimming and J lost 6 bases, with 10 bases between them. Germline V gene lookup returns CDR1 SGHAT and CDR2 FQNNGV. The CDR3 runs 13 residues.

This chain connects TRBV9 to TRBJ2-3; 13 positions agree with TRBD2. The CDR3 has 19 amino acids. Trimming at V came to 4 bases and at J to 7 bases, leaving 18 bases not matched to a gene. Germline CDR1 is SGDLS and CDR2 is YYNGEE. CDR3 DNA: TGTGCCAGCAGCTTCTGGACTAGCGGGAGTAGGAGGGTCAAATATACGCAGTATTTT. This codes for CASSFWTSGSRRVKYTQYF. Full variable domain (outside the CDR3, taken from reference TRBV9 and TRBJ2-3): DSGVTQTPKHLITATGQRVTLRCSPRSGDLSVYWYQQSLDQGLQFLIQYYNGEERAKGNILERFSAQQFPDLHSELNLSSLELGDSALYFCASSFWTSGSRRVKYTQYFGPGTRLTVL.

The chain links TRBV15 to TRBJ2-1; D unresolved. The germline gives CDR1 LNHNV, CDR2 YYDKDF (reference sequence). This CDR3 has 13 residues. V was trimmed by 2 bases and J by 2 bases, leaving 4 bases between them. CDR3 sequence reads: CATSRQTYNEQFF. CDR3 coding DNA: TGTGCCACCAGCAGACAAACCTACAATGAGCAGTTCTTC.

V is TRBV7-9 and J is TRBJ1-2, with a possible D match to TRBD1 (6 bases). CDR1 and CDR2 (germline): SEHNR, FQNEAQ (reference sequence). The CDR3 totals 13 residues. Trimming left V 4 bases short and J 4 bases short, with 10 bases between. This CDR3 reads CASSSGQFYGYTF. The CDR3 nucleotides are TGTGCCAGCAGCTCCGGACAGTTCTATGGCTACACCTTC.

The chain uses TRBV6-1 and TRBJ2-5; the match to TRBD1 covers 9 bases. The CDR3 extends over 15 amino acids. CDR1 is MNHNS, CDR2 SASEGT, per germline. V lost 6 bases to trimming and J lost 4 bases; unmatched junction nucleotides: 9. CDR3 in amino acids: CASSGQGLLRETQYF. CDR3 nucleotide sequence: TGTGCCAGCAGCGGACAGGGGCTTCTTCGAGAGACCCAGTACTTC.

V usage is TRBV7-9 and J usage is TRBJ2-1; TRBD2 matches 10 bases. Germline values: CDR1 SEHNR, CDR2 FQNEAQ (reference sequence). The ends lost 4 bases at V and 3 bases at J; junction bases unmatched: 6. The CDR3 length is 16 residues. The CDR3: CASSSGLAEFYNEQFF. Written as DNA, the CDR3 is TGTGCCAGCAGCTCCGGACTAGCGGAATTCTACAATGAGCAGTTCTTC. Full variable domain (remainder filled in from reference TRBV7-9 and TRBJ2-1): DTGVSQNPRHKITKRGQNVTFRCDPISEHNRLYWYRQTLGQGPEFLTYFQNEAQLEKSRLLSDRFSAERPKGSFSTLEIQRTEQGDSAMYLCASSSGLAEFYNEQFFGPGTRLTVL.

V gene TRBV7-9 combines with J gene TRBJ1-2; D might be TRBD1 (6 bases). CDR3 length: 13 residues. Germline V gene sequence: CDR1 SEHNR, CDR2 FQNEAQ (reference sequence). V lost 3 bases and J 4 bases, leaving 9 bases between the germline ends. The CDR3 DNA is TGTGCCAGCAGCTTGAACAGGGCCTATGGCTACACCTTC. Encoded protein: CASSLNRAYGYTF.

The CDR3 loop reads CASSLLEYSYIFTDTQYF. DNA for the CDR3: TGTGCCAGCAGCTTATTGGAGTACTCCTACATTTTCACAGATACGCAGTATTTT. V and J are TRBV7-8 and TRBJ2-3; D is unresolved. V dropped 2 bases and J dropped 2 bases, with 20 bases sitting between them. The CDR3 has 18 amino acids. Germline CDR1 is SGHVS and CDR2 is FQNEAQ.

A few counts support this clone. This sequence joins TRBV28 and TRBJ1-5; weak D call: TRBD1 (5 bases). V gave up 5 bases and J gave up 7 bases, with 15 bases separating them. The CDR3 covers 14 residues. Germline V CDR1 and CDR2: MDHEN, SYDVKM. For the CDR3, the DNA is TGTGCCAGCAGTATGGGGGGGTCTGGGCAGCCCCAGCATTTT. As protein: CASSMGGSGQPQHF.

This clone was seen a handful of times. The chain couples TRBV21-1 to TRBJ2-4; TRBD1, the table's D call, lacks a check against the DNA. TRBV21-1 is a pseudogene. There are 15 residues in the CDR3. The CDR3 reads CASSPGQRAKNIQYF. The CDR3 nucleotides are TGTGCCAGCAGCCCGGGACAGAGAGCCAAAAACATTCAGTACTTC.

Of note for this clone: A read error may account for a junction end that differs from germline. The CDR3 here is CASSVGGLPTRELFF. The DNA for the CDR3 is TGTGCCAGCAGCGTAGGGGGACTTCCCACCCGGGAGCTGTTTTTT. V gene TRBV9 combines with J gene TRBJ2-2, with a weak D call TRBD2 (6 bases). This CDR3 comprises 15 residues. CDR1 is SGDLS and CDR2 is YYNGEE in the germline V gene.

This clone has a handful of counts. The genes are TRBV11-3 and TRBJ2-1; D is undetermined. The germline CDR1 and CDR2 sequences are SGHNT and YENEEA. The length of the CDR3 is 12 residues. Trimming took off 5 bases at V and 9 bases at J, with 11 bases between the two ends. For the CDR3, the DNA is TGTGCCAGCAGCCTTAGTGGTTTTGAGCAGTTCTTC. Amino acids: CASSLSGFEQFF.